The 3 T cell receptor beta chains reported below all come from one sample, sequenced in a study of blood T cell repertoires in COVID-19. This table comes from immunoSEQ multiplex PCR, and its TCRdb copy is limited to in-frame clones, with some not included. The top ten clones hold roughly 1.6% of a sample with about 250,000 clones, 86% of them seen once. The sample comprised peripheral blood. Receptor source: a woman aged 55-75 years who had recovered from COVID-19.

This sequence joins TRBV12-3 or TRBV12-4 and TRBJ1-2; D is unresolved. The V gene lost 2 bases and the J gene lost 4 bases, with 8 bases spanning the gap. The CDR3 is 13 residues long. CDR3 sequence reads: CASSLSGGYGYTF. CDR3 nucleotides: TGTGCCAGCAGTTTATCGGGAGGCTATGGCTACACCTTC.

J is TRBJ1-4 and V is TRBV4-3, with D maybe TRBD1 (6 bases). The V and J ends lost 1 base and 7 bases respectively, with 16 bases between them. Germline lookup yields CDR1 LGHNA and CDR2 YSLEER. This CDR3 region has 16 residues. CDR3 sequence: CASSQGTGMLGEKLFF. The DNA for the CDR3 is TGCGCCAGCAGCCAAGGTACAGGGATGTTAGGTGAAAAACTGTTTTTT.

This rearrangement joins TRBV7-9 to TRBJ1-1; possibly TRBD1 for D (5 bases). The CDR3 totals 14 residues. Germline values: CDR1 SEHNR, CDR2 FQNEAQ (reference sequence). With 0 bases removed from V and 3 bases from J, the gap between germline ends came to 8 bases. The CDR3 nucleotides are TGTGCCAGCAGCTTAGCAGGGGCCTACACTGAAGCTTTCTTT. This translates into CASSLAGAYTEAFF.